The 10 T cell receptor beta chains in this list originate from one sample, sequenced in a study of Graves' ophthalmopathy and Graves' hyperthyroidism. Amplification targeted the TCR beta CDR3 regions, with RNA transcripts as the source material. HTBI primers primed a first-round RT-PCR, and a second-round multiplex PCR followed. One entry per CDR3 protein results from TCRdb running MiXCR on the multiplex PCR reads. The sample lists hundreds of thousands of distinct CDR3 sequences, about 24% occurring once. Sequencing was done on a sample of peripheral blood. The receptors originated from a woman under 30 with stable Graves' hyperthyroidism. Some clones in this sample may be carry-over from other donors' samples.

V and J are TRBV6-5 and TRBJ1-1; D gene unclear. V was shortened by 2 bases and J by 0 bases, with 10 bases between the two germline ends. The germline V gene encodes CDR1 MNHEY and CDR2 SVGAGI. This CDR3 spans 15 amino acids. CDR3 amino acids: CASSYPTRMNTEAFF. The CDR3 nucleotides are TGTGCCAGCAGTTACCCGACAAGGATGAACACTGAAGCTTTCTTT.

This clonotype was seen repeatedly, ten times or more. One end of the junction fails to match germline, which may point to a read error. This chain connects TRBV6-1 to TRBJ2-5; D gene ambiguous. CDR1 and CDR2 from the germline V gene are MNHNS and SASEGT. The CDR3 covers 14 residues. The CDR3 sequence is CASREGWIGETQYF. Here the CDR3 DNA reads TGTGCCAGCAGGGAAGGGTGGATAGGAGAGACCCAGTACTTC.

This clonotype has just a few counts. The chain has TRBV6-1 and TRBJ1-5; 10 bases map to TRBD1. Germline CDR1 MNHNS, CDR2 SASEGT. This CDR3 region has 18 residues. Trimming removed 4 bases from V and 4 bases from J; junction bases left unmatched: 13. CDR3 sequence: CASSGTGTGEYGNQPQHF. The CDR3 DNA follows: TGTGCCAGCAGTGGTACCGGGACAGGGGAATATGGTAATCAGCCCCAGCATTTT.

Many counts were recorded for this clonotype. V and J are TRBV28 and TRBJ1-2; unclear D gene. This CDR3 contains 14 residues. V lost 3 bases and J lost 2, with 10 bases in between. CDR1 MDHEN and CDR2 SYDVKM come from the germline V gene. CDR3 DNA: TGTGCCAGCAGTTTTTGGAGGTCCAACTATGGCTACACCTTC. This gives the protein CASSFWRSNYGYTF.

This clonotype was observed a handful of times. The rearrangement uses TRBV3-1 and TRBJ2-2, with unresolved D. V lost 8 bases and J 6 bases, leaving 7 bases between the germline ends. Germline CDR1 is LGHDT and CDR2 is YNNKEL (reference sequence). The CDR3 runs 11 residues. CDR3: CASLYSGELFF. Here the CDR3 DNA reads TGTGCCAGCCTCTACTCCGGGGAGCTGTTTTTT.

This clonotype was detected many times. The chain couples TRBV28 to TRBJ2-5; 7 bases are a match to TRBD1. Germline-derived CDR1 and CDR2 are MDHEN and SYDVKM. The CDR3 length is 16 residues. Trimming removed 2 bases from V and 11 bases from J; junction bases left unmatched: 17. CDR3 nucleotide sequence: TGTGCCAGCAGTTTACCACGGGGACAACAGGGGCCCCTTCAGTACTTC. Protein product: CASSLPRGQQGPLQYF.

This clonotype was seen ten or more times. The V gene is TRBV28, the J gene TRBJ1-1; TRBD1 matches at 7 bases. The germline V gene encodes CDR1 MDHEN and CDR2 SYDVKM. The V segment lost 6 bases and the J segment 1 base; nucleotides outside the gene matches: 8. The CDR3 loop spans 15 amino acids. CDR3 nucleotide sequence: TGTGCCAGCAGGATTACAGGGGCGGGGAACACTGAAGCTTTCTTT. Protein product: CASRITGAGNTEAFF.

The table lists this clonotype with a few counts. The chain uses TRBV4-1 and TRBJ2-6, with 12 nucleotides matching TRBD1. Germline CDR1 MGHRA, CDR2 YSYEKL. The CDR3 covers 18 residues. Germline trimming cut 2 bases from V and 2 bases from J; bases unmatched to any gene: 4. This chain's CDR3 is CASSQPGQGAPGANVLTF. The CDR3 nucleotides read TGCGCCAGCAGCCAACCGGGACAGGGGGCGCCTGGGGCCAACGTCCTGACTTTC.

This clonotype was observed a handful of times. The chain uses TRBV5-1 and TRBJ1-2; 9 bases match TRBD1. Germline lookup yields CDR1 SGHRS and CDR2 YFSETQ. The CDR3 has 16 residues. V lost 3 bases and J lost 8; bases outside the gene matches: 14. DNA for the CDR3: TGCGCCAGCAGCTCCCCGGACAGGGGTTTCTCGAACGGCTACACCTTC. Translating it yields CASSSPDRGFSNGYTF.

The chain uses TRBV9 and TRBJ1-2; unclear D gene. This CDR3 spans 12 amino acids. Trimming shortened V by 3 bases and J by 7 bases, and 10 bases separated the two germline ends. Germline assignment: CDR1 SGDLS and CDR2 YYNGEE. DNA of the CDR3: TGTGCCAGCAGCGGGCACATTGGTGGCTACACCTTC. As protein: CASSGHIGGYTF.